The clone carrying this T cell receptor beta chain was seen repeatedly, ten times or more. Its antigen is not known. This entry comes from a study of T cell repertoires in cytomegalovirus infection. Study-level background: An indication of both CMV infection and matching HLA type came from public TCR beta signatures.

The study's findings and limits: The response measured ex vivo was dominated by TCR beta clonotypes (HLA-C-restricted and CMV-specific). Summed frequency of shared TCR beta families picked out CMV carriers who also had the relevant HLA.

Germline V gene sequence: CDR1 MDHEN, CDR2 SYDVKM. The CDR3 is 18 residues long. The junction had 12 bases not matched to a gene; V was cut back by 4 bases and J by 1 base. TCRdb reprocessed the reads via MiXCR and lists one record per CDR3 protein. The repertoire includes about 360,000 distinct CDR3 sequences, 15% to 20% of them detected once, and approximately 8% sits in the top ten. This TCR was recovered from a human donor in good health (CMV status not recorded). Some clones in this sample may be carry-over from other donors' samples. The chain uses TRBV28 and TRBJ2-1; 8 bases align to TRBD2. Sequenced input: PBMCs. CDR3 DNA: TGTGCCAGCAGTTCCCTAGGCCGGGGGGGCAGGTCCTACAATGAGCAGTTCTTC. Its translation is CASSSLGRGGRSYNEQFF.